This T cell receptor beta chain was obtained from a study of OX40 agonist ivuxolimab in advanced cancers. Whole-study context: An anti-OX40 (CD134) antibody with agonistic activity, ivuxolimab, was administered to patients.

This CDR3 has 15 amino acids. Germline lookup yields CDR1 MGHRA and CDR2 YSYEKL. V was cut by 0 bases and J by 5 bases, with 11 bases left in between. Study-wide findings and caveats: It was not determined which antigens were specifically recognized by the peripheral T cells that had undergone clonal expansion.

About this clone: Antigen: not known.

Libraries were prepared by immunoSEQ multiplex PCR; TCRdb keeps only in-frame clonotypes and omits some of them. The sample lists 52,000 or so clones; around 94% were seen once. Material: CD4+ or CD8+ T cells sorted from blood, obtained in a trial of the OX40 agonist ivuxolimab. The rearrangement joins TRBV4-1 to TRBJ2-1; the D gene is possibly TRBD1 (5 bases). The sequence came from an adult with an advanced solid tumor such as melanoma, head and neck, liver or kidney cancer. The CDR3 DNA reads as TGCGCCAGCAGCCAAGAGACCCTGGGGCACAATGAGCAGTTCTTC. Translation: CASSQETLGHNEQFF.